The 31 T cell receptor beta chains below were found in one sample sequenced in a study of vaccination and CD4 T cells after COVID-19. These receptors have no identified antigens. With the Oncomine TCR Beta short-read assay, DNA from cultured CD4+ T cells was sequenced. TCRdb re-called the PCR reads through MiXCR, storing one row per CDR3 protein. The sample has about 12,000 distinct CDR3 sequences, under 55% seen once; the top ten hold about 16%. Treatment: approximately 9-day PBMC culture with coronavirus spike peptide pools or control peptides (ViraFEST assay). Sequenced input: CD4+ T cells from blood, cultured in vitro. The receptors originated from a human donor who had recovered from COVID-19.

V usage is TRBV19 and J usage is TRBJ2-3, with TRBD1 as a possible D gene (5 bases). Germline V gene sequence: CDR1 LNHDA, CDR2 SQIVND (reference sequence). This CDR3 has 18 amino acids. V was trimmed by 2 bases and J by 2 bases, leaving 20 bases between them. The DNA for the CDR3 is TGTGCCAGTAGTATATTCAGGCGTGGCGTGACAGACACAGATACGCAGTATTTT. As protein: CASSIFRRGVTDTDTQYF.

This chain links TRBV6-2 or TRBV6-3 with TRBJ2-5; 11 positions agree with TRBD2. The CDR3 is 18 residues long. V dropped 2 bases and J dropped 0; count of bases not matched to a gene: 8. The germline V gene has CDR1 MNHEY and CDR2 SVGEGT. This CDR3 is CASSYGASGRRYQETQYF. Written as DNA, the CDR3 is TGTGCCAGCAGTTACGGGGCTAGCGGGAGGAGGTACCAAGAGACCCAGTACTTC.

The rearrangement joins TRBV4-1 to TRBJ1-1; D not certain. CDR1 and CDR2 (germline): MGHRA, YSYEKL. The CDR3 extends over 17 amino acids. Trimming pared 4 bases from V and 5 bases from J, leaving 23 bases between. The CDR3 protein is CASSPIRRPRAGTEAFF. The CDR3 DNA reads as TGCGCCAGCAGCCCGATTCGGAGGCCCAGAGCGGGGACTGAAGCTTTCTTT.

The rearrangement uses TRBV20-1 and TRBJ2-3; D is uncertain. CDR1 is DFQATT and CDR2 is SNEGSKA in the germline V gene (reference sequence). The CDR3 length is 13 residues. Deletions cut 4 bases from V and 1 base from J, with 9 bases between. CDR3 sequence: CSAIVGRTDTQYF. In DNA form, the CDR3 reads TGCAGTGCTATTGTGGGTCGCACAGATACGCAGTATTTT.

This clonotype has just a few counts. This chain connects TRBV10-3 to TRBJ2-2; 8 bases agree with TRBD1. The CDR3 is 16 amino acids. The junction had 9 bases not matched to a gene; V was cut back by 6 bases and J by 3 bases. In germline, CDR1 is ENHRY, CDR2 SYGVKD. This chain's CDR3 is CAIRSVEQGDTGELFF. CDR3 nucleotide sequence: TGTGCCATCAGGTCTGTTGAACAGGGGGACACCGGGGAGCTGTTTTTT.

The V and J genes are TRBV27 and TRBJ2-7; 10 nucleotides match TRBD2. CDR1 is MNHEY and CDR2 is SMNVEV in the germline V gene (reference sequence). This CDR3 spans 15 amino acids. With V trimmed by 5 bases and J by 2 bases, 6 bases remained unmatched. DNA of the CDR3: TGTGCCAGCAGTCGTCCAGCGGGAGGGGCCTACGAGCAGTACTTC. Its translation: CASSRPAGGAYEQYF.

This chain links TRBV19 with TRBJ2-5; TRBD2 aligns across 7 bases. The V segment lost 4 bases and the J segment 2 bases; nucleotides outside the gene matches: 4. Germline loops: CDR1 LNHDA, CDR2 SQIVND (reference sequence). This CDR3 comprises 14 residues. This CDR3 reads CASSRGAGQETQYF. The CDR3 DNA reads TGTGCCAGTAGTAGGGGAGCGGGACAAGAGACCCAGTACTTC.

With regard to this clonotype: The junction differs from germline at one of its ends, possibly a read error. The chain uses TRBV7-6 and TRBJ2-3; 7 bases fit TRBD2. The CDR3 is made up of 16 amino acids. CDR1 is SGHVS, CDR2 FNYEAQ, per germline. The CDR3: CAGSTLGGRGTDTQYF. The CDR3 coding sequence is TGTGCCGGCAGCACCCTCGGAGGGAGGGGAACAGATACGCAGTATTTT.

The CDR3 spells CAVGAGAVGSYEQYF. The DNA for the CDR3 is TGTGCGGTCGGGGCGGGGGCCGTAGGATCCTACGAGCAGTACTTC. The V call is TRBV28, the J call TRBJ2-7; possible D gene TRBD2, 7 bases. The length of the CDR3 is 15 residues. Germline loops: CDR1 MDHEN, CDR2 SYDVKM.

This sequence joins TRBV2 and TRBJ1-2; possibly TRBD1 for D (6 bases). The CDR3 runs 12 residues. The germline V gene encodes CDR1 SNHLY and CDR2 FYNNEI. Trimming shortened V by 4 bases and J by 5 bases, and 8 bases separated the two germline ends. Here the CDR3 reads CASSGQDYGYTF. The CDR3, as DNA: TGTGCCAGCAGTGGACAGGATTATGGCTACACCTTC.

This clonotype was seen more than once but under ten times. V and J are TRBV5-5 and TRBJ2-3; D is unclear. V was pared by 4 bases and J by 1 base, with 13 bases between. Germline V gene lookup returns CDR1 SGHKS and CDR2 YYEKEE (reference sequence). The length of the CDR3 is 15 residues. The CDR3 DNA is TGTGCCAGCAGCCACCTAGTCCCGCGCACAGATACGCAGTATTTT. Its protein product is CASSHLVPRTDTQYF.

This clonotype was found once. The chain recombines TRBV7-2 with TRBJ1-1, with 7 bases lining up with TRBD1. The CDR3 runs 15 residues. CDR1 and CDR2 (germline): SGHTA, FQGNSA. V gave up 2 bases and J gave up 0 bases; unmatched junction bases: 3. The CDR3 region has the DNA TGTGCCAGCAGCTTATGGACAGGAATGAACACTGAAGCTTTCTTT. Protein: CASSLWTGMNTEAFF.

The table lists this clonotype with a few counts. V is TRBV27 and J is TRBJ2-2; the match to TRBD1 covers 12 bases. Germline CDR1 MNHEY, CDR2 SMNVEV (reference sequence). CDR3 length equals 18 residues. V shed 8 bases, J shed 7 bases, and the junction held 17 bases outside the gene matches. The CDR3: CASEFLFGTGGVHGELFF. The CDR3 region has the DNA TGTGCCAGCGAGTTTCTGTTTGGGACAGGGGGCGTCCACGGGGAGCTGTTTTTT.

The CDR3 loop is CSARGQGVSGANVLTF. CDR3 DNA: TGCAGTGCTAGGGGACAGGGAGTCTCTGGGGCCAACGTCCTGACTTTC. V and J are TRBV20-1 and TRBJ2-6, with 9 bases lining up with TRBD1. The CDR3 totals 16 residues. Germline V gives CDR1 DFQATT, CDR2 SNEGSKA (reference sequence). Trimming took 3 bases from V and 0 from J; bases not matched to a gene: 3.

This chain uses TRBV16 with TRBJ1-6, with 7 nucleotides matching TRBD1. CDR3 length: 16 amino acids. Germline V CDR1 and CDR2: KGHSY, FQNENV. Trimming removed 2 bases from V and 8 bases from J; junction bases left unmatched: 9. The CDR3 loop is CASSQSHTGAHSPLHF. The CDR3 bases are TGTGCCAGCAGCCAAAGTCACACAGGGGCACATTCACCCCTCCACTTT.

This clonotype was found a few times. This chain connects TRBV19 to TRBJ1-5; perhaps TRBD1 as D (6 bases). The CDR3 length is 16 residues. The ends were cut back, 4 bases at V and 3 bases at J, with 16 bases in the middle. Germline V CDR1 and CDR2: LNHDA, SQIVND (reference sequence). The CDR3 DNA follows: TGTGCCAGTAGTACCCAGGGGACTTCCCACAATCAGCCCCAGCATTTT. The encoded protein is CASSTQGTSHNQPQHF.

This CDR3 is CAIGRTGGRYGYTF. The CDR3 nucleotides are TGTGCCATCGGAAGAACAGGGGGCCGGTATGGCTACACCTTC. The chain is built from TRBV10-3 and TRBJ1-2; 9 bases line up with TRBD1. The CDR3 is 14 residues long. CDR1 and CDR2 (germline): ENHRY, SYGVKD. Trimming cost V 8 bases and J 5 bases; bases outside gene matches: 9.

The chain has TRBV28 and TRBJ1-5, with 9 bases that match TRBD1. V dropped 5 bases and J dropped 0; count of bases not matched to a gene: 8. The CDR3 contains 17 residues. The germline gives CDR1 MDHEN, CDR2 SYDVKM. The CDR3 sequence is CASSTSQGAGSNQPQHF. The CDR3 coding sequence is TGTGCCAGCAGTACGTCACAGGGGGCGGGTAGCAATCAGCCCCAGCATTTT.

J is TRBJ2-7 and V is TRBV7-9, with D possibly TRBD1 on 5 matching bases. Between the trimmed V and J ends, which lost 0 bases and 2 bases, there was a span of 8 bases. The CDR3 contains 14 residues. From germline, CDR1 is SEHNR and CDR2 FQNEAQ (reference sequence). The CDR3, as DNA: TGTGCCAGCAGCTTAGCCCCGGACACCTACGAGCAGTACTTC. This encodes CASSLAPDTYEQYF.

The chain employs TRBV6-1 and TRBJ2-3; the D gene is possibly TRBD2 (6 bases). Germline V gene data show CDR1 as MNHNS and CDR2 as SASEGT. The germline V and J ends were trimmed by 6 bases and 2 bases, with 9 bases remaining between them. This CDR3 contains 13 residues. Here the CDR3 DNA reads TGTGCCAGCAGGTCGGGAGCCACAGATACGCAGTATTTT. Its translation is CASRSGATDTQYF.

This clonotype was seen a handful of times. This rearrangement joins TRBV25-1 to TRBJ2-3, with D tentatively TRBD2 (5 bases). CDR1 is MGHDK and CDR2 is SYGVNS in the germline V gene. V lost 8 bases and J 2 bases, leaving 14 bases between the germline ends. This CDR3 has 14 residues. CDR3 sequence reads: CASGLGGDTDTQYF. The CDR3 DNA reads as TGTGCCAGCGGCCTCGGAGGCGACACAGATACGCAGTATTTT.

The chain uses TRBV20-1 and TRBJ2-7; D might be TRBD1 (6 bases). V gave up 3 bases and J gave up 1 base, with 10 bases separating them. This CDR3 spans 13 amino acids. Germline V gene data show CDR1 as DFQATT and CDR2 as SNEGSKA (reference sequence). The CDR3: CSARDQGSYEQYF. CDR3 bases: TGCAGTGCTAGGGATCAGGGGTCCTACGAGCAGTACTTC.

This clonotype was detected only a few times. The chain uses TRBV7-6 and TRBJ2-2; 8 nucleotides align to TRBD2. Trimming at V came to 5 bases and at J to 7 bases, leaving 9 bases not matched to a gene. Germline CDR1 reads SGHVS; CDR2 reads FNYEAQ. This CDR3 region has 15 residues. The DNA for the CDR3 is TGTGCCAGCAGCCCCCAAGCGGGAGCCTACGGGGAGCTGTTTTTT. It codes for CASSPQAGAYGELFF.

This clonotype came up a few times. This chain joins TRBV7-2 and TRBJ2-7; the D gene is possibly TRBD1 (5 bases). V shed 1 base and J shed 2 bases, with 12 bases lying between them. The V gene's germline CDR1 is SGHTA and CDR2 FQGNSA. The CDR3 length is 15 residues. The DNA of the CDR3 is TGTGCCAGCAGCTTAGGGGGCGGTAGCCCCTACGAGCAGTACTTC. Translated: CASSLGGGSPYEQYF.

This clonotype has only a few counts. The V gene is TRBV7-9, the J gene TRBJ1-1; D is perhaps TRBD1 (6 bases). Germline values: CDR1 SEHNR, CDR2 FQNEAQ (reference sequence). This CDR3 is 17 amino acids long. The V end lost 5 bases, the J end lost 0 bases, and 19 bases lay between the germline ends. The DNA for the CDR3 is TGTGCCAGCAGCCTCTTGCCAGGGGAAGGGATGAACACTGAAGCTTTCTTT. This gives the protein CASSLLPGEGMNTEAFF.

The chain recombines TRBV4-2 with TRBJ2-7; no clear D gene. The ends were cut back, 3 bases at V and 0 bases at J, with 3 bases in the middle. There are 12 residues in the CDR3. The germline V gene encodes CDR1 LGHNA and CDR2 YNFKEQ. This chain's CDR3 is CASSQSSYEQYF. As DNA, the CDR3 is TGTGCCAGCAGCCAGAGCTCCTACGAGCAGTACTTC.

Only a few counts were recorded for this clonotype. This chain's CDR3 is CASSLGTGGETQYF. In nucleotides, the CDR3 is TGTGCCAGCAGCTTAGGGACAGGGGGAGAGACCCAGTACTTC. The rearrangement links TRBV7-2 to TRBJ2-5; 10 bases match TRBD1. The CDR3 covers 14 residues. Trimming cost V 1 base and J 4 bases; bases outside gene matches: 0. Germline assignment: CDR1 SGHTA and CDR2 FQGNSA. Together with reference TRBV7-2 and TRBJ2-5, the CDR3 gives the full variable domain: GAGVSQSPSNKVTEKGKDVELRCDPISGHTALYWYRQSLGQGLEFLIYFQGNSAPDKSGLPSDRFSAERTGGSVSTLTIQRTQQEDSAVYLCASSLGTGGETQYFGPGTRLLVL.

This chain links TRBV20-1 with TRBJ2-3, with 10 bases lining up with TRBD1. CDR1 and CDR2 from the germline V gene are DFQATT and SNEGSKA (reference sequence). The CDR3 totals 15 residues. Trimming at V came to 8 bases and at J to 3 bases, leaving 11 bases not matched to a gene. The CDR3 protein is CSPRDRDRGTDTQYF. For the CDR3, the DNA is TGCAGTCCGAGAGACCGGGACAGGGGTACAGATACGCAGTATTTT.

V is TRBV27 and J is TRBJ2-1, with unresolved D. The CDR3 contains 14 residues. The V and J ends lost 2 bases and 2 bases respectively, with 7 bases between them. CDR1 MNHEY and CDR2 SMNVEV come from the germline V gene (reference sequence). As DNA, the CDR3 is TGTGCCAGCAGTTTAGGAAAAGCCTACAATGAGCAGTTCTTC. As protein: CASSLGKAYNEQFF.

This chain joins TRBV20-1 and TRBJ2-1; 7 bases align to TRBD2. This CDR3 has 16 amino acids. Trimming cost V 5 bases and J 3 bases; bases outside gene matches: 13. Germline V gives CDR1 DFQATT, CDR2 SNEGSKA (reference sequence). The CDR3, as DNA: TGCAGTGCTCCCCCCCTACTAGCGTATAACTACAATGAGCAGTTCTTC. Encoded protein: CSAPPLLAYNYNEQFF.

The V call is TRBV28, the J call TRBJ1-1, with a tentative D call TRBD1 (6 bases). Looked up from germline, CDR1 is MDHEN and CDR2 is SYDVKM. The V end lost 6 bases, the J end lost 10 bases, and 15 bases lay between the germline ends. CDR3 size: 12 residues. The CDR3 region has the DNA TGTGCCAGCAGCCCCAACGGACAGTCAGCTTTCTTT. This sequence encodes CASSPNGQSAFF. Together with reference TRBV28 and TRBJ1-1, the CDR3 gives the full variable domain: DVKVTQSSRYLVKRTGEKVFLECVQDMDHENMFWYRQDPGLGLRLIYFSYDVKMKEKGDIPEGYSVSREKKERFSLILESASTNQTSMYLCASSPNGQSAFFGQGTRLTVV.